This T cell receptor beta chain originates from a study of cytomegalovirus exposure and HLA in healthy donors. Overall study findings and caveats: Several of the most significant clusters appeared linked to common viral pathogens, based on a later analysis.

This CDR3 region has 12 residues. Germline V gene sequence: CDR1 MNHNS, CDR2 SASEGT. Trimming shortened V by 6 bases and J by 8 bases, and 13 bases separated the two germline ends. PCR was performed using 60 Vbeta and 13 Jbeta primers. Sequencing used immunoSEQ multiplex PCR; TCRdb keeps in-frame clones, though not all of them. The sample carries 200,000 to 250,000 clones, 70% recorded once. The sample holds one count of this clone. Antigen unknown. The chain links TRBV6-1 to TRBJ1-1; D remains ambiguous. Sequenced sample: PBMCs. The clonotype comes from a man aged 35 to 55 in good health and CMV-seropositive. CDR3 loop: CASRTGREEAFF. The CDR3 region has the DNA TGTGCCAGCAGGACCGGACGGGAGGAAGCTTTCTTT.